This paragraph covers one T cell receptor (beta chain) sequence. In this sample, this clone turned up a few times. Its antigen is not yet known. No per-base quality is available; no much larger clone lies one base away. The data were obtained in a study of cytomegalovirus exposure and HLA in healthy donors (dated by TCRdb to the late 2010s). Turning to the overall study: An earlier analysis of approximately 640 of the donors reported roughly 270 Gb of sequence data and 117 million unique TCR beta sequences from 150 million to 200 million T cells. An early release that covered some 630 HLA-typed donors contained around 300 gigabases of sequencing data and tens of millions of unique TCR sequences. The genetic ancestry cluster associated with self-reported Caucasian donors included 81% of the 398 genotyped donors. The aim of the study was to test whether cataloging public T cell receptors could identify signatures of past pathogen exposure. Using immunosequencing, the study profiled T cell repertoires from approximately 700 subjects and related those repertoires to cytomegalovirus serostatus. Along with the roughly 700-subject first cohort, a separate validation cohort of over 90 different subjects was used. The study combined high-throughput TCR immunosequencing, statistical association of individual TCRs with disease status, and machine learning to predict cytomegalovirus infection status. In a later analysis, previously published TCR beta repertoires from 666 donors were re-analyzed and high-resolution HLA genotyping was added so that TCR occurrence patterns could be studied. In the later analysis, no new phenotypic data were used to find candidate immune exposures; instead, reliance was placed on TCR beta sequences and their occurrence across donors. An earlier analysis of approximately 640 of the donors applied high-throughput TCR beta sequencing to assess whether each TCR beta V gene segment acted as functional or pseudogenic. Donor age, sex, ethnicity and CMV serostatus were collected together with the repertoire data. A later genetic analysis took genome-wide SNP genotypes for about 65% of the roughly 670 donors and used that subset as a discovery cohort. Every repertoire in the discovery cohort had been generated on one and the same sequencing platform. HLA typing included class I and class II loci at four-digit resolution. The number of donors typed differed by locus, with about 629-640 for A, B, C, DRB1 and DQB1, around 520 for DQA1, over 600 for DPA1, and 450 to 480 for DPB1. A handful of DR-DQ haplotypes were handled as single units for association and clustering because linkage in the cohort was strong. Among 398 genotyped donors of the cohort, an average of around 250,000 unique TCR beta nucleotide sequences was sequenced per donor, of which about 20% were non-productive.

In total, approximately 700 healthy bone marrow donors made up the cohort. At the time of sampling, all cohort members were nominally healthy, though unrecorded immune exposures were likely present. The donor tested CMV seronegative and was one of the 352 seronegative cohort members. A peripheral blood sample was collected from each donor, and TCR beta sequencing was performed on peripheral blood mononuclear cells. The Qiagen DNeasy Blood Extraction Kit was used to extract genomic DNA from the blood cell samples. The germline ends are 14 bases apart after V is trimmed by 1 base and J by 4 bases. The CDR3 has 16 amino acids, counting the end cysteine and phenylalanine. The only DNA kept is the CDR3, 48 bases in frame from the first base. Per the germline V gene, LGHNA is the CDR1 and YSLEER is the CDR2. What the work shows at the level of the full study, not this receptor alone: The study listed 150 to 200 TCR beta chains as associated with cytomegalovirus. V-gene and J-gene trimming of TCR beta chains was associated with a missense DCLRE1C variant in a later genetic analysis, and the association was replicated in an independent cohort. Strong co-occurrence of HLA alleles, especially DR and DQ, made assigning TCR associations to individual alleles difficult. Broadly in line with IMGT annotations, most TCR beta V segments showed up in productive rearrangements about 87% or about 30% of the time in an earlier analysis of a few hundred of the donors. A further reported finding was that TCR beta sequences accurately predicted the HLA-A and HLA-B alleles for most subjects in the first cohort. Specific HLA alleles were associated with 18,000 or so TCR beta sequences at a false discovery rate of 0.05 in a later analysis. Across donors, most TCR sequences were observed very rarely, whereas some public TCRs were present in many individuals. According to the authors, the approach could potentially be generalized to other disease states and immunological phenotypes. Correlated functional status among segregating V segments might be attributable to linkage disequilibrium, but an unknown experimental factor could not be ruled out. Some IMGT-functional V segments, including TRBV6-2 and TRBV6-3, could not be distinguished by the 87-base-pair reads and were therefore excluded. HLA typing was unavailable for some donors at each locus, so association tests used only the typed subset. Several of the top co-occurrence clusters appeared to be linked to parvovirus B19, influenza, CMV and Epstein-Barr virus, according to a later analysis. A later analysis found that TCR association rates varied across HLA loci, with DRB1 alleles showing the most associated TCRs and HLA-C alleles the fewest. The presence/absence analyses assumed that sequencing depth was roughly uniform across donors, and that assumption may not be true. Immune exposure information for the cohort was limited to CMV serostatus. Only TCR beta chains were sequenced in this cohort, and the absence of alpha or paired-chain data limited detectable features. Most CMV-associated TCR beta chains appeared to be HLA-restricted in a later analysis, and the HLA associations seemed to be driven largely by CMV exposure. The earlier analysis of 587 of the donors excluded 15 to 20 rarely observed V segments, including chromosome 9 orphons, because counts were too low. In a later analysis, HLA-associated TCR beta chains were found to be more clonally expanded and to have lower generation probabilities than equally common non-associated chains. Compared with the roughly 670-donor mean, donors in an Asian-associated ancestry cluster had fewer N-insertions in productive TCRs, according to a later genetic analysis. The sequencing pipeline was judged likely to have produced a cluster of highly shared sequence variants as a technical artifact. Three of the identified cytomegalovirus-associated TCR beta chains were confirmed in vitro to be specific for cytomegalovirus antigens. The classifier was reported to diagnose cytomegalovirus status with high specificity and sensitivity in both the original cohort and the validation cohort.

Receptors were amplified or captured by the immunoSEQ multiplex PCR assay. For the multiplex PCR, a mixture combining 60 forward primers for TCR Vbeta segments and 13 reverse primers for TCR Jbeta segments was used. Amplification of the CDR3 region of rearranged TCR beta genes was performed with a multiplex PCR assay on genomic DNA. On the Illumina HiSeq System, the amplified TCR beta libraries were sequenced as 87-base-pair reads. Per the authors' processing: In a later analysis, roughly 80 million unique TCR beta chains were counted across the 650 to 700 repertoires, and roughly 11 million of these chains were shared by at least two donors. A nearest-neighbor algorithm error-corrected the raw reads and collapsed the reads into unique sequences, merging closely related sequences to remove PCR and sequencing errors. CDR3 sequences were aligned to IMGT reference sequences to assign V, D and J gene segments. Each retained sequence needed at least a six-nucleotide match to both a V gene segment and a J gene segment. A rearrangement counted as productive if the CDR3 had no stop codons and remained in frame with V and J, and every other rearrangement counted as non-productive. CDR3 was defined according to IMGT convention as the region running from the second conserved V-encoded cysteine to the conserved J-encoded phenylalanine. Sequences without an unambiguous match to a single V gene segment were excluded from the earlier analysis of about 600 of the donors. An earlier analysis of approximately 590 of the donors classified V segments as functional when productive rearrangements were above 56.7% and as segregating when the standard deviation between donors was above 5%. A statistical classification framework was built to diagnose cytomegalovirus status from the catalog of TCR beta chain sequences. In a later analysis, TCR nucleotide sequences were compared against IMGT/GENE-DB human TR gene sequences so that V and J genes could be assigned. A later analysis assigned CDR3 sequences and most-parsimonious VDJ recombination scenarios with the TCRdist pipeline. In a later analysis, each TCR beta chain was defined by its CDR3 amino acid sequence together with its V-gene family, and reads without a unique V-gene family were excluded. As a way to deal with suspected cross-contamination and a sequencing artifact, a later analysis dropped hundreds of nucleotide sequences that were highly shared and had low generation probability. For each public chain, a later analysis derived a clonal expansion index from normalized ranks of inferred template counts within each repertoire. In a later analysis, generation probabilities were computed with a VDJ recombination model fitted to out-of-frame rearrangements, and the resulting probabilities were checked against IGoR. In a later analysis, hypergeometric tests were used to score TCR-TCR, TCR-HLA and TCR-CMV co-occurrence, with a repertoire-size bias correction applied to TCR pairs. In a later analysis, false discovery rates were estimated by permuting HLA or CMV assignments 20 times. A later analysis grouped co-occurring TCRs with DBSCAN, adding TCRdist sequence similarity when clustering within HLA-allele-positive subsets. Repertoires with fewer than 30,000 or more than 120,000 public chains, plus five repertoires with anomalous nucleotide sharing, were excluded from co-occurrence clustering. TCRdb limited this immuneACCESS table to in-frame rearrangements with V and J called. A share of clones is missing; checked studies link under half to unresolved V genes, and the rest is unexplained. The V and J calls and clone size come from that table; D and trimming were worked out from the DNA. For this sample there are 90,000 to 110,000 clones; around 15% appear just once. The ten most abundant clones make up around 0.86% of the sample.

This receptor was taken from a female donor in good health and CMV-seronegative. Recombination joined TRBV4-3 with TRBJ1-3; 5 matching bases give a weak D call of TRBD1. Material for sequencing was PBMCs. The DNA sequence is TGCGCCAGCAGCCAAGCCCCGACAGTGAGAGGAAACACCATATATTTT. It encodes CASSQAPTVRGNTIYF.